This TCR beta chain comes out of a study of T cells in Graves' hyperthyroidism and ophthalmopathy (dated by TCRdb to between 2018 and 2020). About the full investigation: Peripheral blood was collected at initial diagnosis, before any treatment. The paper describes TCR Vbeta CDR3 sequencing of around 130 peripheral blood samples, made up of 43 ophthalmopathy patients, roughly 75 hyperthyroidism patients and around 17 progressor patients. A discovery cohort of approximately 100 patients, 43 with Graves' ophthalmopathy and about 58 with stable Graves' hyperthyroidism, was used to find distinguishing TCR V-J signatures. The 75 to 100 discovery patients were randomly split 7:3 into training and test sets. In addition, the study compared T-cell repertoires in thyroid tissue and in blood from five or six Graves' hyperthyroidism patients. After sampling, hyperthyroidism patients received methimazole starting at 30 mg daily, and ophthalmopathy patients received high-dose intravenous methylprednisolone. An independent validation cohort of under 20 hyperthyroidism patients and 17 patients who later progressed to ophthalmopathy tested prospective prediction of ophthalmopathy. Broader findings and caveats from the paper: Most expanded thyroid clonotypes (frequency above 0.001) were also detected in blood, suggesting blood repertoires may reflect thyroid immune responses. In validation, the model predicted progression to ophthalmopathy a median of about 6 months before onset, with over 60% sensitivity and around 76% specificity. Sample size was not statistically predetermined, and blinding of investigators to group allocation was not performed. A 13 V-J signature model separated ophthalmopathy from stable hyperthyroidism, with just over 85% sensitivity and 81% to 83% specificity in cross-validation and 80%/75% in testing.

TCR beta CDR3 regions were amplified from RNA transcripts. A first-round RT-PCR of the TCR CDR3 used the HTBI primer set with the Qiagen OneStep RT-PCR kit. Libraries were constructed in a second round of multiplex PCR, after which size selection and purification were performed. The libraries were sequenced on an Illumina HiSeq2000 using paired-end 100 bp reads. The study's processing was this. SOAPnuke was used to process the raw data, removing reads that contained adapters or uncalled bases, had a mean Phred below 15, or lacked an exact match to the constant primer or identifier. High-quality paired reads were merged with COPE v1.2.5, and unique nucleotide sequences were defined as clonotypes. Clonotypes were aligned to IMGT TRBV, TRBD and TRBJ reference segments using MiTCR v1.1. The analysis was restricted to V-J combinations with a frequency above 0.0001, which together covered 99% to 99.2% of the repertoires. The TCS score was defined as F50 (clonal expansion) divided by E x V (chaos), with BLOSUM62-based TCRdist calculated between CDR3 peptides within each V-J. Welch's t-statistics and random forest reduced roughly 500 V-J features to 10 to 15, which were used in a naive Bayes classifier (R e1071). Starting from the raw public reads, TCRdb applied fastp trimming at Q25, assembled clones with MiXCR and retained in-frame beta chains. Duplicate CDR3 protein sequences are folded into a single record with the most common DNA and genes. The V and J calls come from TCRdb's annotation, not from the publication. This sample lists 490,000 or so distinct CDR3 sequences; about 20% were detected once. Of the sample, 49% is held by the ten largest clones.

In the ophthalmopathy patients, disease was moderately to severely active, with a Clinical Activity Score of 3 or more, a NOSPECS grade of 4 or more, and a duration of less than 3 months. Exclusion was applied to patients with uncontrolled infections, other autoimmune diseases, pregnancy or lactation. Diagnoses were established on the basis of clinical symptoms, serum thyroxine and TRAb, thyroid ultrasound, and orbital computed tomography. PBMCs were separated from approximately 10 ml of fresh peripheral blood using Ficoll-Paque density gradient centrifugation. Trizol reagent was used to extract total RNA, and RNA quality was then checked on an Agilent 2100 Bioanalyzer. Notes on this clonotype: This receptor's antigen is unknown. Base qualities are not at hand, and no much larger clone is one base apart.

V gives up 4 bases and J gives up 4 bases, and the segment between their germline ends measures 14 bases. The germline V gene encodes CDR1 LGHDT and CDR2 YNNKEL (reference sequence). CDR3 length: 15 amino acids, cysteine to phenylalanine. Just the 45-base CDR3 DNA is kept, in frame starting at base 1. The chain couples TRBV3-1 to TRBJ1-3, and the D gene may be TRBD1, 5 bases matching. The sequenced material came from blood. This receptor was identified in a woman aged 70-85 years with Graves' ophthalmopathy. In nucleotide form, the sequence is TGTGCCAGCAGCCGCAGGGCCCTTCCCGGAAACACCATATATTTT. Its coded protein is CASSRRALPGNTIYF.